The rows below give T cell receptor beta chains drawn from one sample of a study of radiation and T cells in renal cell carcinoma. Sequenced by immunoSEQ multiplex PCR; TCRdb stores in-frame clones only, minus some. This table holds some 31,000 clones, approximately 81% found once. The specimen comprised blood, sampled from a patient whose treatment included radiotherapy and nephrectomy. These receptors came from a man between 60 and 70 years old with renal cell carcinoma. Both conserved end residues are part of each CDR3. Each record gives: D gene, clone size, V gene, J gene, CDR3 protein, CDR3 DNA. D genes are given only for firm matches. Size values are once, few and many counts, or a class for expanded clones, and some rows have none.

D: NA; size: NA; V: TRBV28; J: TRBJ2-2; CDR3: CASSLVTGELFF; DNA: TGTGCCAGCAGTTTAGTTACCGGGGAGCTGTTTTTT
D: NA; size: NA; V: TRBV6-5; J: TRBJ2-7; CDR3: CASSAPGLSYEQYF; DNA: TGTGCCAGCAGCGCCCCGGGCCTTTCCTACGAGCAGTACTTC
D: NA; size: NA; V: TRBV9; J: TRBJ2-6; CDR3: CASSVSGLGANVLTF; DNA: TGTGCCAGCAGCGTATCCGGACTTGGGGCCAACGTCCTGACTTTC
D: NA; size: NA; V: TRBV7-9; J: TRBJ2-3; CDR3: CASRSENREVDF; DNA: TGTGCCAGCAGGAGCGAAAACAGGGAGGTGGATTTT
D: NA; size: NA; V: TRBV6-4; J: TRBJ2-2; CDR3: CASSDDTGELFF; DNA: TGTGCCAGCAGTGACGACACCGGGGAGCTGTTTTTT
D: TRBD2; size: NA; V: TRBV5-1; J: TRBJ2-1; CDR3: CASLSGGRVNEQFF; DNA: TGCGCCAGTCTTAGCGGGGGCCGGGTCAATGAGCAGTTCTTC
D: NA; size: NA; V: TRBV18; J: TRBJ1-2; CDR3: CASSPKEGYTF; DNA: TGTGCCAGCTCACCGAAGGAGGGCTACACCTTC
D: NA; size: NA; V: TRBV7-6; J: TRBJ1-6; CDR3: CASSTGLKGWLSPLHF; DNA: TGTGCCAGCAGCACAGGATTAAAGGGGTGGTTATCACCCCTCCACTTT
D: NA; size: NA; V: TRBV29-1; J: TRBJ2-2; CDR3: CSAGPYTGELFF; DNA: TGCAGCGCCGGACCTTACACCGGGGAGCTGTTTTTT
D: NA; size: NA; V: TRBV6-5; J: TRBJ1-2; CDR3: CATNRINTGGYTF; DNA: TGTGCCACGAACAGGATTAACACGGGAGGCTACACCTTC
D: NA; size: NA; V: TRBV4-1; J: TRBJ1-4; CDR3: CASSPVGVGKLFF; DNA: TGCGCCAGCAGCCCGGTGGGGGTGGGAAAACTGTTTTTT
D: TRBD2; size: NA; V: TRBV10-3; J: TRBJ2-1; CDR3: CAIQLAGGFNEQFF; DNA: TGTGCCATACAACTAGCGGGAGGCTTCAATGAGCAGTTCTTC
D: NA; size: NA; V: TRBV4-2; J: TRBJ2-5; CDR3: CASSQDRSSQETQYF; DNA: TGTGCCAGCAGCCAAGATAGGAGTAGCCAAGAGACCCAGTACTTC
D: NA; size: few; V: TRBV25-1; J: TRBJ2-3; CDR3: CASSAHKGKGGDTQYF; DNA: TGTGCCAGCAGTGCCCATAAGGGGAAAGGGGGAGATACGCAGTATTTT
D: TRBD2; size: NA; V: TRBV9; J: TRBJ2-3; CDR3: CASSVVGLAGVGTGADTQYF; DNA: TGTGCCAGCAGCGTAGTTGGACTAGCGGGAGTTGGAACCGGGGCAGATACGCAGTATTTT
D: TRBD2; size: NA; V: TRBV2; J: TRBJ2-2; CDR3: CASTGTSANTGELFF; DNA: TGTGCCAGCACTGGGACTAGCGCGAACACCGGGGAGCTGTTTTTT
D: TRBD2; size: NA; V: TRBV6-1; J: TRBJ2-1; CDR3: CASSEWGLAGNNEQFF; DNA: TGTGCCAGCAGTGAATGGGGACTAGCGGGCAACAATGAGCAGTTCTTC
D: NA; size: NA; V: TRBV29-1; J: TRBJ2-6; CDR3: CSVRPSGANVLTF; DNA: TGCAGCGTTAGACCCTCTGGGGCCAACGTCCTGACTTTC
D: NA; size: NA; V: TRBV5-1; J: TRBJ2-7; CDR3: CASSLGQRDEQYF; DNA: TGCGCCAGCAGCTTGGGTCAGAGAGACGAGCAGTACTTC
D: NA; size: NA; V: TRBV27; J: TRBJ1-4; CDR3: CASSLWADDEKLFF; DNA: TGTGCCAGCAGTTTGTGGGCGGATGATGAAAAACTGTTTTTT
D: TRBD2; size: NA; V: TRBV27; J: TRBJ2-5; CDR3: CASSLRLAGETQYF; DNA: TGTGCCAGCAGTTTACGGCTAGCGGGAGAGACCCAGTACTTC
D: NA; size: NA; V: TRBV27; J: TRBJ2-2; CDR3: CASSRDIDGELFF; DNA: TGTGCCAGCAGTCGTGATATAGACGGGGAGCTGTTTTTT
D: TRBD2; size: NA; V: TRBV5-8; J: TRBJ2-7; CDR3: CASSQTSGGVYEQYF; DNA: TGTGCCAGCAGCCAAACTAGCGGAGGGGTCTACGAGCAGTACTTC
D: NA; size: NA; V: TRBV19; J: TRBJ2-7; CDR3: CASSPDPPYEQYF; DNA: TGTGCCAGTAGCCCAGACCCGCCCTACGAGCAGTACTTC
D: NA; size: NA; V: TRBV4-1; J: TRBJ2-7; CDR3: CASSQGRGSYEQYF; DNA: TGCGCCAGCAGCCAAGGTAGGGGTTCCTACGAGCAGTACTTC
D: NA; size: NA; V: TRBV21-1; J: TRBJ1-1; CDR3: CASSVHRTPEAFF; DNA: TGTGCCAGCAGCGTACATCGGACCCCTGAAGCTTTCTTT
D: TRBD1; size: NA; V: TRBV5-8; J: TRBJ2-5; CDR3: CASSMDREKTQYF; DNA: TGTGCCAGCAGCATGGACAGGGAAAAGACCCAGTACTTC
D: TRBD2; size: NA; V: TRBV5-1; J: TRBJ2-1; CDR3: CASRTTPGLGGHEQFF; DNA: TGCGCCAGCAGAACTACCCCGGGACTAGGGGGGCATGAGCAGTTCTTC
D: NA; size: NA; V: TRBV9; J: TRBJ2-7; CDR3: CASSVIPGEQYF; DNA: TGTGCCAGCAGCGTGATTCCGGGCGAGCAGTACTTC
D: TRBD1; size: NA; V: TRBV9; J: TRBJ2-6; CDR3: CASSVEAGGVSGANVLTF; DNA: TGTGCCAGCAGCGTAGAGGCAGGGGGTGTTTCTGGGGCCAACGTCCTGACTTTC
D: NA; size: NA; V: TRBV7-6; J: TRBJ2-5; CDR3: CASSLEEETQYF; DNA: TGTGCCAGCAGCTTAGAAGAAGAGACCCAGTACTTC
D: NA; size: NA; V: TRBV2; J: TRBJ2-6; CDR3: CASSFNGVSSYSGANVLTF; DNA: TGTGCCAGCAGCTTTAATGGGGTCTCGTCTTACTCTGGGGCCAACGTCCTGACTTTC
D: NA; size: NA; V: TRBV4-3; J: TRBJ1-2; CDR3: CASSQAGGDYGYTF; DNA: TGCGCCAGCAGCCAGGCGGGAGGCGACTATGGCTACACCTTC
D: NA; size: NA; V: TRBV13; J: TRBJ1-3; CDR3: CASSFGGSGNTIYF; DNA: TGTGCCAGCAGCTTCGGGGGCTCTGGAAACACCATATATTTT
D: TRBD1; size: NA; V: TRBV9; J: TRBJ2-5; CDR3: CASSVSRGPAETQYF; DNA: TGTGCCAGCAGCGTATCAAGGGGGCCGGCGGAGACCCAGTACTTC
D: NA; size: NA; V: TRBV5-1; J: TRBJ2-7; CDR3: CASSLSGTQYEQYF; DNA: TGCGCCAGCAGCTTGTCCGGGACACAGTACGAGCAGTACTTC